The subject of this entry is one T cell receptor (beta chain). Its antigen remains unidentified. Per-base quality was not reported, and no clone a single base away is much larger than it. Systemically healthy Caucasian individuals from Russia, around 39 in total and aged roughly 6 to 100 years, were included as donors. Each donor gave about 10 milliliters of peripheral blood, drawn into EDTA-treated Vacutainer tubes. Ficoll-Paque density-gradient centrifugation was used to isolate PBMCs, with at least 7 million per sample. Trizol reagent was used to extract total RNA from PBMCs, with at least 5.5 micrograms per sample. For every donor, flow cytometry on a PBMC aliquot measured the percentage of naive CD45RAhigh/CD27high T cells. Receptor amplification or capture employed 5' RACE. The sequencer was an Illumina HiSeq 2500. A second PCR of about 6 to 12 cycles was run with a J-beta primer mix and a sample-barcoded 5' primer. Each TCR beta cDNA molecule received a unique molecular identifier from a template-switch 5' adaptor carrying 12 random nucleotides. At least 3 million CDR3-containing paired-end reads were obtained from each sample. First-strand cDNA was synthesized from all RNA with the Mint cDNA synthesis kit, primed by a TRBC-specific oligonucleotide. All cDNA was treated with uracil-DNA glycosylase and then went through a first 18-cycle PCR with the universal primers M1SS and BC2_uni_R. In the original analysis: Each sample was normalized by randomly selecting 1 million high-quality reads, each carrying a distinct molecular identifier. Reads sharing molecular identifiers were discarded rather than binned into consensus sequences. CDR3 identification, clonotype clustering and error correction used MiTCR with a Q25 quality threshold and the strictest error-elimination algorithm. A nonparametric unseen species model with Euler transformation was used to estimate lower-bound total TCR beta diversity. TCRdb reran the public reads through fastp at Q25 and MiXCR, keeping productive beta chains. One record per CDR3 amino acid sequence lists the most common genes and DNA. V and J calls and clone size were set by TCRdb, not the authors. The sample table records 660,000 or so distinct CDR3 sequences; approximately 59% of these occur just once. The ten largest clones take up 30% to 40% of the sample.

This specimen comes from a study of blood T cells in healthy people across ages (dated by TCRdb to between 2014 and 2017). For the wider study: In model experiments, template switching captured roughly one uniquely barcoded TCR beta cDNA molecule for every two T cells. Age-related changes in TCR beta repertoire diversity were measured in the study by deep sequencing normalized with unique cDNA molecular identifiers. Donors were grouped into four age groups: young (average approximately 15 years), middle-aged (under 40), aged (about 60) and long-lived (about 82). To avoid experimental bias, donors of different ages were spread randomly across the sequencing lanes. For two donors (one aged 18 to 30 and one aged 80 or older), the study analyzed two additional independent replicas of 1 million unique cDNA reads from the same blood draw. Overall results and qualifications from the work: There was a strong correlation between observed TCR beta diversity and the percentage of naive T cells measured by flow cytometry. The CMV infection status of donors was not known, potentially confounding age-related changes in expanded clonotypes. As age increased, observed TCR beta diversity per million T cells dropped in a roughly linear way, and a significant reduction was already evident by age 40. Since profiling was done on bulk unsorted PBMCs, naive and antigen-experienced compartments could not be conclusively compared. Compared with the aged group, more naive CD4+ T cells, fewer expanded clones and increased TCR diversity were shown by the long-lived group, suggesting age selection. Estimates of total diversity from one million sequenced T cells were regarded as lower bounds and underestimates.

The CDR3 starts with the cysteine, ends with the phenylalanine, and has 14 residues. This entry keeps only the CDR3 DNA: 42 bases, framed from base 1. The V end loses 4 bases and the J end loses 4 bases, and a stretch of 11 bases separates them. Recombination connected TRBV12-3 or TRBV12-4 to TRBJ1-5, with TRBD1 perhaps the D gene, on 6 matching bases. The clonotype comes from a man aged 55 to 70 in good health. Sequencing was done on a sample of blood. The DNA sequence is as follows: TGTGCCAGCAGTTCACACGGGACAAATCAGCCCCAGCATTTT. This translates into CASSSHGTNQPQHF.